These 7 T cell receptor beta chains came from one sample sequenced in a study of cytomegalovirus exposure and HLA in healthy donors. The PCR ran on 60 Vbeta and 13 Jbeta primers. The assay was immunoSEQ multiplex PCR, and TCRdb's table has in-frame clones only and misses some. The top ten hold about 1.7% of the sample, which has about 150,000 clones, 75% to 80% seen once. Material: PBMCs. All receptors come from a woman aged 25 to 45 in good health and CMV-seronegative.

This clone was counted a few times. Other DNA variants within this sample encode the same CDR3. The genes are TRBV7-7 and TRBJ2-6; D unclear. Trimming left V 5 bases short and J 4 bases short, with 6 bases between. The CDR3 has 13 amino acids. The germline V gene encodes CDR1 SSHAT and CDR2 FNYEAQ (reference sequence). Here the CDR3 reads CASSPGGANVLTF. CDR3 sequence (DNA): TGTGCCAGCAGCCCCGGGGGGGCCAACGTCCTGACTTTC.

The chain joins TRBV4-1 to TRBJ1-3; D not certain. Trimming pared 1 base from V and 3 bases from J, leaving 19 bases between. The CDR3 has 18 residues. In germline, CDR1 is MGHRA, CDR2 YSYEKL. This chain's CDR3 is CASSQALGRGTGGNTIYF. Here the CDR3 DNA reads TGCGCCAGCAGCCAAGCCCTCGGCCGGGGAACTGGTGGAAACACCATATATTTT.

The table lists this clone with a few counts. The chain links TRBV14 to TRBJ1-3; a possible D gene is TRBD1 (6 bases). The germline V and J ends were trimmed by 4 bases and 7 bases, with 11 bases remaining between them. The CDR3 sequence is 13 residues long. Germline V gene sequence: CDR1 SGHDN, CDR2 FVKESK. The DNA of the CDR3 is TGTGCCAGCAGCCGCGGACAGAAGAACACCATATATTTT. This codes for CASSRGQKNTIYF.

This sequence joins TRBV19 and TRBJ2-3, with 10 bases lining up with TRBD1. Losses at the gene ends were 2 bases for V and 4 bases for J; bases not matched to a gene: 15. There are 19 residues in the CDR3. Germline V gives CDR1 LNHDA, CDR2 SQIVND (reference sequence). CDR3 sequence reads: CASSISTGERTGGADTQYF. In DNA, the CDR3 is TGTGCCAGTAGTATATCTACAGGAGAAAGGACAGGGGGAGCAGATACGCAGTATTTT. Using reference TRBV19 and TRBJ2-3 for the parts outside the CDR3, the full variable domain is DGGITQSPKYLFRKEGQNVTLSCEQNLNHDAMYWYRQDPGQGLRLIYYSQIVNDFQKGDIAEGYSVSREKKESFPLTVTSAQKNPTAFYLCASSISTGERTGGADTQYFGPGTRLTVL.

The chain links TRBV7-9 to TRBJ1-2; the D is unclear. The CDR3 consists of 15 residues. From germline, CDR1 is SEHNR and CDR2 FQNEAQ (reference sequence). Trimming pared 5 bases from V and 1 base from J, leaving 14 bases between. The CDR3, as DNA: TGTGCCAGCAGCCCCCTTGACGGGATTAACTATGGCTACACCTTC. Translation: CASSPLDGINYGYTF. Combining the CDR3 with reference TRBV7-9 and TRBJ1-2 gives the whole variable domain DTGVSQNPRHKITKRGQNVTFRCDPISEHNRLYWYRQTLGQGPEFLTYFQNEAQLEKSRLLSDRFSAERPKGSFSTLEIQRTEQGDSAMYLCASSPLDGINYGYTFGSGTRLTVV.

The V call is TRBV6-5, the J call TRBJ2-7, with 7 bases identical to TRBD1. Trimming removed 5 bases from V and 2 bases from J; junction bases left unmatched: 6. This CDR3 is 14 amino acids long. Germline values: CDR1 MNHEY, CDR2 SVGAGI. This CDR3 is CASSRQGSPYEQYF. CDR3 nucleotide sequence: TGTGCCAGCAGTCGACAGGGATCCCCCTACGAGCAGTACTTC.

The genes are TRBV5-6 and TRBJ1-2; 7 bases line up with TRBD1. With V trimmed by 0 bases and J by 4 bases, 9 bases remained unmatched. Germline CDR1 SGHDT, CDR2 YYEEEE. The CDR3 is made up of 16 amino acids. CDR3 nucleotides: TGTGCCAGCAGCTTGGCTACAGGGGAGGCCACCTATGGCTACACCTTC. This gives the protein CASSLATGEATYGYTF.